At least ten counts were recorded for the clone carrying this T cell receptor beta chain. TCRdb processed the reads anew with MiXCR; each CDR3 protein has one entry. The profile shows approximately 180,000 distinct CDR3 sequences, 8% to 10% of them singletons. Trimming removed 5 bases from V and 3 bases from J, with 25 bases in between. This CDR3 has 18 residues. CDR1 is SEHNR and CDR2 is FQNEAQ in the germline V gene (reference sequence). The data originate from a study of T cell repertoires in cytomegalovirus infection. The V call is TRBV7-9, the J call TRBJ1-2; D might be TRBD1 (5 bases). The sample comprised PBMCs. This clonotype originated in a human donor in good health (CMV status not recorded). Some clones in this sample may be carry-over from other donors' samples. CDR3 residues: CASSPRDRHYAADYGYTF. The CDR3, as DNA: TGTGCCAGCAGCCCGAGGGACCGACATTATGCAGCCGACTATGGCTACACCTTC.